This passage covers 32 T cell receptor beta chains from one sample sequenced in a study of CD8+ T cells in alopecia areata. RNA extraction and reverse transcription yielded cDNA as sequencing template. Clones were sequenced by immunoSEQ multiplex PCR, and TCRdb holds only the in-frame ones, with some missing. The repertoire holds roughly 280,000 clones, with roughly 60% as singletons. Treatment of the sample: oral pan-JAK inhibitor, 5-10 mg twice daily. The sequencing used CD4+ T cells sorted from blood, collected around week 54, from a patient treated with tofacitinib. Receptor source: a human donor with alopecia areata.

V usage is TRBV30 and J usage is TRBJ2-3, with D possibly TRBD2 on 6 matching bases. Between the trimmed V and J ends, which lost 2 bases and 6 bases, there was a span of 9 bases. The CDR3 runs 12 residues. Germline loops: CDR1 GTSNPN, CDR2 SVGIG (reference sequence). The CDR3 spells CAWSRGSDTQYF. The CDR3, as DNA: TGTGCCTGGAGTCGGGGGTCTGATACGCAGTATTTT.

The gene calls are TRBV9 and TRBJ1-2, with TRBD1 identical over 10 bases. In germline, CDR1 is SGDLS, CDR2 YYNGEE. This CDR3 is 14 amino acids long. V lost 0 bases, J lost 5 bases, and 1 base stayed unmatched. CDR3: CASSVAGQGYGYTF. CDR3 bases: TGTGCCAGCAGCGTAGCGGGACAGGGGTATGGCTACACCTTC.

Written as DNA, the CDR3 is TGTGCCAGCAGCTTAGACCACTGGAGTTCCTACGAGCAGTACTTC. Its translation: CASSLDHWSSYEQYF. The chain carries TRBV7-9 and TRBJ2-7; D unclear. V was clipped by 1 base and J by 1 base, with 11 bases between them. The germline V gene has CDR1 SEHNR and CDR2 FQNEAQ (reference sequence). The CDR3 runs to 15 residues.

This clone was found once. The rearrangement uses TRBV2 and TRBJ1-5, with a weak D call TRBD1 (6 bases). CDR3 length equals 13 residues. The V and J ends lost 5 bases and 5 bases respectively, with 10 bases between them. CDR1 and CDR2 (germline): SNHLY, FYNNEI. CDR3 in amino acids: CASSQGPDQPQHF. CDR3 bases: TGTGCCAGCAGTCAGGGGCCGGATCAGCCCCAGCATTTT.

The chain has TRBV1 and TRBJ2-7; TRBD1 is the table's D call, not checked against the DNA. TRBV1 is given as a pseudogene. CDR3 length: 15 residues. The CDR3 protein is CTSRPTGGALFGQYF. In DNA, the CDR3 is TGCACCAGCAGGCCGACAGGGGGCGCCTTATTCGGGCAGTACTTC.

The rearrangement joins TRBV6-6 to TRBJ2-7; D tentatively fits TRBD1 or TRBD2 (6 bases each). Trimming removed 8 bases at V and 3 bases at J, with 17 bases between. This CDR3 comprises 14 residues. Germline CDR1 MNHNY, CDR2 SVGAGI (reference sequence). CDR3 coding DNA: TGTGCCAGCTCCTTTAGGGGGGCCGACTACGAGCAGTACTTC. As protein: CASSFRGADYEQYF.

V and J are TRBV25-1 and TRBJ2-7; D remains ambiguous. The germline CDR1 and CDR2 sequences are MGHDK and SYGVNS. This CDR3 region has 11 residues. V dropped 4 bases and J dropped 7 bases, with 8 bases sitting between them. CDR3 sequence reads: CASSASSEQYF. CDR3 sequence (DNA): TGTGCCAGCAGTGCTTCGTCAGAGCAGTACTTC.

The chain employs TRBV11-2 and TRBJ1-5; D gene uncertain. Trimming pared 2 bases from V and 2 bases from J, leaving 10 bases between. Per the germline V gene, CDR1 is SGHAT and CDR2 is FQNNGV. The CDR3 runs 15 residues. CDR3 DNA: TGTGCCAGCAGCTTAAATGTAGGAGGCAATCAGCCCCAGCATTTT. It yields the protein CASSLNVGGNQPQHF. Together with reference TRBV11-2 and TRBJ1-5, the CDR3 gives the full variable domain: EAGVAQSPRYKIIEKRQSVAFWCNPISGHATLYWYQQILGQGPKLLIQFQNNGVVDDSQLPKDRFSAERLKGVDSTLKIQPAKLEDSAVYLCASSLNVGGNQPQHFGDGTRLSIL.

The chain joins TRBV6-1 to TRBJ2-2, with no clear D. V shed 1 base and J shed 3 bases, with 9 bases lying between them. The CDR3 has 15 amino acids. Per germline, CDR1 MNHNS and CDR2 SASEGT. CDR3 sequence: CASSEVAGHTGELFF. The CDR3 DNA follows: TGTGCCAGCAGTGAAGTAGCAGGACACACCGGGGAGCTGTTTTTT.

This clone was seen only a few times. This sequence joins TRBV19 and TRBJ1-5; D might be TRBD1 (5 bases). The CDR3 has 16 amino acids. Germline V CDR1 and CDR2: LNHDA, SQIVND (reference sequence). V lost 7 bases, J lost 1 base, and 17 bases lay in between. The CDR3: CASKMADKQSNQPQHF. DNA of the CDR3: TGTGCCAGTAAAATGGCGGACAAACAAAGCAATCAGCCCCAGCATTTT.

This clone has just a few counts. This chain joins TRBV4-3 and TRBJ2-6; tentatively, D is TRBD2 (5 bases). The germline V and J ends were trimmed by 4 bases and 1 base, with 11 bases remaining between them. The CDR3 is made up of 16 amino acids. The germline V gene encodes CDR1 LGHNA and CDR2 YSLEER. CDR3 nucleotides: TGCGCCAGCAGCCCGATAGGAGGTTCTGGGGCCAACGTCCTGACTTTC. Protein: CASSPIGGSGANVLTF.

The chain combines TRBV6-5 with TRBJ2-5; no reliable D call. V lost 5 bases to trimming and J lost 5 bases, with 9 bases between them. This CDR3 region has 12 residues. Germline V CDR1 and CDR2: MNHEY, SVGAGI. The CDR3 DNA reads TGTGCCAGCAGTGAACACGGGGAGACCCAGTACTTC. It translates to CASSEHGETQYF.

Remarks on this clone: The sample contains more than one DNA sequence encoding this CDR3. The J gene is TRBJ2-7, the V gene TRBV4-3; D perhaps matches TRBD1 (5 bases). Trimming took 0 bases from V and 4 from J, leaving 13 bases between them. The CDR3 consists of 15 residues. Germline CDR1 LGHNA, CDR2 YSLEER. CDR3 sequence: CASSQDGRGSYEQYF. The CDR3 DNA is TGCGCCAGCAGCCAAGACGGAAGGGGAAGTTACGAGCAGTACTTC.

This clone has more than one count but fewer than ten. The V and J genes are TRBV23-1 and TRBJ2-7; no definite D call. TRBV23-1 counts as an open reading frame of uncertain function. The CDR3 has 13 amino acids. Trimming stripped 8 bases from V and 0 bases from J, with 11 bases between. The CDR3 is CASVPHSSYEQYF. CDR3 DNA sequence: TGCGCCAGCGTACCACATAGCTCCTACGAGCAGTACTTC.

This rearrangement joins TRBV4-2 to TRBJ1-6; TRBD1 agrees at 7 bases. The CDR3 covers 13 residues. Germline V gene lookup returns CDR1 LGHNA and CDR2 YNFKEQ. The V and J ends lost 3 bases and 9 bases, in that order; junction bases with no gene match: 2. The CDR3 loop is CASSQQGVSPLHF. CDR3 bases: TGTGCCAGCAGCCAGCAGGGGGTTTCACCCCTCCACTTT.

About this clone itself: Sequence at one end of the junction differs from germline and may be a read error. V gene TRBV30 combines with J gene TRBJ2-3, with TRBD2 matching 10 bases. Germline loops: CDR1 GTSNPN, CDR2 SVGIG (reference sequence). The CDR3 runs 14 residues. The chain's CDR3 is CAGSLAGGTDTQYF. The CDR3 DNA follows: TGTGCCGGGAGTCTAGCGGGGGGCACAGATACGCAGTATTTT.

The chain carries TRBV30 and TRBJ1-2; D is ambiguous. The CDR3 contains 12 residues. V lost 5 bases, J lost 7 bases, and 14 bases lay in between. CDR1 is GTSNPN, CDR2 SVGIG, per germline (reference sequence). This CDR3 reads CAWAGPWPGYTF. The CDR3 DNA follows: TGTGCCTGGGCCGGGCCCTGGCCTGGCTACACCTTC.

The CDR3 reads CASSYFGTIYEQYF. The CDR3 region has the DNA TGTGCCAGCAGTTACTTCGGGACAATCTACGAGCAGTACTTC. V is TRBV6-5 and J is TRBJ2-7, with D possibly matching TRBD1 (6 bases). The CDR3 is made up of 14 amino acids. The germline gives CDR1 MNHEY, CDR2 SVGAGI. Trimming took 1 base from V and 3 from J, leaving 10 bases between them.

Comment on this clone: Other DNA sequences in the same sample also yield this CDR3. CDR3 nucleotide sequence: TGCAGCGTAAGCACAGATACGCAGTATTTT. Residues: CSVSTDTQYF. The V and J genes are TRBV29-1 and TRBJ2-3; D is ambiguous. The germline V and J ends were trimmed by 6 bases and 0 bases, with 1 base remaining between them. Per the germline V gene, CDR1 is SQVTM and CDR2 is ANQGSEA. The CDR3 contains 10 residues.

V gene TRBV29-1 combines with J gene TRBJ2-3, with a possible D match to TRBD1 (5 bases). Germline loops: CDR1 SQVTM, CDR2 ANQGSEA. V lost 3 bases and J 7 bases, leaving 14 bases between the germline ends. The CDR3 runs to 13 residues. CDR3 sequence: CSVESQGRNTQYF. In DNA, the CDR3 is TGCAGCGTTGAGTCCCAGGGCCGTAATACGCAGTATTTT.

The chain carries TRBV7-3 and TRBJ1-6, with D possibly matching TRBD1 (5 bases). Germline CDR1 and CDR2: SGHTA and FQGTGA. V was shortened by 4 bases and J by 8 bases, with 9 bases between the two germline ends. The CDR3 is made up of 13 amino acids. The CDR3 coding sequence is TGTGCCAGCAGCTCCACGGGGGATTCACCCCTCCACTTT. Translated: CASSSTGDSPLHF.

V usage is TRBV18 and J usage is TRBJ2-7; D ambiguous. Germline CDR1 is KGHSH and CDR2 is LQKENI. This CDR3 has 15 amino acids. Trimming took 5 bases from V and 1 from J, leaving 15 bases between them. The CDR3 spells CASSRMAFPSYEQYF. The CDR3, as DNA: TGTGCCAGCTCAAGGATGGCTTTCCCTTCCTACGAGCAGTACTTC.

This clone was picked up a small number of times. The rearrangement links TRBV15 to TRBJ1-1, with D unclear. The germline gives CDR1 LNHNV, CDR2 YYDKDF (reference sequence). The length of the CDR3 is 12 residues. V was pared by 0 bases and J by 8 bases, with 7 bases between. In DNA, the CDR3 is TGTGCCACCAGCAGAGATCAAGTCGAAGCTTTCTTT. This codes for CATSRDQVEAFF.

The CDR3 bases are TGTGCCAGCAGTGGGCATCTTGTGGACAGTGATAATTCACCCCTCCACTTT. Protein product: CASSGHLVDSDNSPLHF. The chain is built from TRBV25-1 and TRBJ1-6, with a weak D call TRBD1 (6 bases). The CDR3 covers 17 residues. Germline assignment: CDR1 MGHDK and CDR2 SYGVNS. V was trimmed by 4 bases and J by 5 bases, leaving 18 bases between them. The whole variable domain, filled in from reference TRBV25-1 and TRBJ1-6, reads EADIYQTPRYLVIGTGKKITLECSQTMGHDKMYWYQQDPGMELHLIHYSYGVNSTEKGDLSSESTVSRIRTEHFPLTLESARPSHTSQYLCASSGHLVDSDNSPLHFGNGTRLTVT.

This chain connects TRBV7-8 to TRBJ2-7, with 7 bases fitting TRBD2. This CDR3 has 16 residues. Germline CDR1 and CDR2: SGHVS and FQNEAQ. J lost 1 base, V lost 3 bases, and 9 bases had no gene match. The CDR3 DNA sequence: TGTGCCAGCAGCTTTACCAGGCGGGGGTCTTCCTACGAGCAGTACTTC. Encoded protein: CASSFTRRGSSYEQYF.

The table lists this clone with a few counts. This chain links TRBV11-2 with TRBJ2-3, with TRBD2 matching over 8 bases. Trimming cost V 2 bases and J 6 bases; bases outside gene matches: 7. The V gene's germline CDR1 is SGHAT and CDR2 FQNNGV. This CDR3 is built from 15 residues. The CDR3: CASSLQRGPRDTQYF. The CDR3 DNA is TGTGCCAGCAGCTTACAGCGGGGGCCGAGGGATACGCAGTATTTT.

Note on this clone: Other DNA sequences in the same sample also yield this CDR3. The rearrangement uses TRBV27 and TRBJ2-5; D is ambiguous. Germline V gene sequence: CDR1 MNHEY, CDR2 SMNVEV (reference sequence). The CDR3 sequence is 12 residues long. V was clipped by 0 bases and J by 4 bases, with 3 bases between them. CDR3 sequence: CASSLSGETQYF. As DNA, the CDR3 is TGTGCCAGCAGTTTATCGGGAGAGACCCAGTACTTC.

This clone has only a few counts. V gene TRBV29-1 combines with J gene TRBJ2-5; D call uncertain. Germline V gene data show CDR1 as SQVTM and CDR2 as ANQGSEA. The length of the CDR3 is 13 residues. Trimming took off 7 bases at V and 0 bases at J, with 12 bases between the two ends. Written as DNA, the CDR3 is TGCAGCGGGATAAGACGGCACCAAGAGACCCAGTACTTC. This sequence encodes CSGIRRHQETQYF.

This clone was detected a few times. The V and J genes are TRBV15 and TRBJ2-7, with D tentatively TRBD1 (5 bases). CDR1 is LNHNV, CDR2 YYDKDF, per germline (reference sequence). V was cut by 1 base and J by 3 bases, with 10 bases left in between. This CDR3 contains 14 residues. In nucleotides, the CDR3 is TGTGCCACCAGCAGAGCCAGGGTCAACTACGAGCAGTACTTC. The encoded protein is CATSRARVNYEQYF.

The J gene is TRBJ1-5, the V gene TRBV7-9, with 12 bases fitting TRBD1. The CDR3 runs to 15 residues. The germline CDR1 and CDR2 sequences are SEHNR and FQNEAQ (reference sequence). V trimming: 4 bases; J trimming: 5 bases; junction bases outside the gene matches: 3. The CDR3 protein is CASSSGQGAYQPQHF. The CDR3 nucleotides read TGTGCCAGCAGCTCGGGACAGGGGGCATATCAGCCCCAGCATTTT. Combining the CDR3 with reference TRBV7-9 and TRBJ1-5 gives the whole variable domain DTGVSQNPRHKITKRGQNVTFRCDPISEHNRLYWYRQTLGQGPEFLTYFQNEAQLEKSRLLSDRFSAERPKGSFSTLEIQRTEQGDSAMYLCASSSGQGAYQPQHFGDGTRLSIL.

V is TRBV18 and J is TRBJ2-5; 9 bases match TRBD2. Germline-derived CDR1 and CDR2 are KGHSH and LQKENI. Unmatched junction bases numbered 10, after V lost 6 bases and J lost 5 bases. This CDR3 comprises 15 residues. CDR3 sequence reads: CASSRGTSSRETQYF. The CDR3 DNA is TGTGCCAGCTCTCGAGGGACTAGCAGTCGGGAGACCCAGTACTTC.

The J gene is TRBJ2-3, the V gene TRBV4-2, with a weak D call TRBD2 (5 bases). The CDR3 consists of 14 residues. V was clipped by 1 base and J by 5 bases, with 10 bases between them. Germline V gene sequence: CDR1 LGHNA, CDR2 YNFKEQ. CDR3 bases: TGTGCCAGCAGCCAAGTGGAGGCTCGAGATACGCAGTATTTT. This sequence encodes CASSQVEARDTQYF.